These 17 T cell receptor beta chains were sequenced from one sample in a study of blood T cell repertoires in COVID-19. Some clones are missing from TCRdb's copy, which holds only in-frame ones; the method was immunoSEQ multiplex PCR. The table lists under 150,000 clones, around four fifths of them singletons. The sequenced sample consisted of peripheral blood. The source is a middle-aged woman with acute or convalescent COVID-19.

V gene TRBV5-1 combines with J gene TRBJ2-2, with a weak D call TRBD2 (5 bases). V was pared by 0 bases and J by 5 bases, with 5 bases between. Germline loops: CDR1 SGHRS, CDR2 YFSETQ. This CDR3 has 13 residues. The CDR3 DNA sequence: TGCGCCAGCAGCTTGGGAGGGACCGGGGAGCTGTTTTTT. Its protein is CASSLGGTGELFF.

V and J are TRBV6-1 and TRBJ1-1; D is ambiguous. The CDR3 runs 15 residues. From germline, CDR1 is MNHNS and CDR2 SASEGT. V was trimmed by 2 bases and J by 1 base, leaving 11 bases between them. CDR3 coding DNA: TGTGCCAGCAGTGAAACCGGGTCTGGGAACACTGAAGCTTTCTTT. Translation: CASSETGSGNTEAFF.

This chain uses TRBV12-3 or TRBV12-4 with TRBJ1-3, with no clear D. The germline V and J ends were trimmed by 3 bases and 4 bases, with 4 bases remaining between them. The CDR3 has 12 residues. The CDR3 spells CASSFQGNTIYF. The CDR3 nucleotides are TGTGCCAGCAGTTTTCAGGGAAACACCATATATTTT.

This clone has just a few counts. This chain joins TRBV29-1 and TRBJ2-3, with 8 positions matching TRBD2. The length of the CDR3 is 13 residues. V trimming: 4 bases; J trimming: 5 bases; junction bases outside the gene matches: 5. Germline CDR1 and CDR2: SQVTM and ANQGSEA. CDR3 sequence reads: CSVVGGAVDTQYF. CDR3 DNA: TGCAGCGTTGTCGGGGGGGCAGTAGATACGCAGTATTTT.

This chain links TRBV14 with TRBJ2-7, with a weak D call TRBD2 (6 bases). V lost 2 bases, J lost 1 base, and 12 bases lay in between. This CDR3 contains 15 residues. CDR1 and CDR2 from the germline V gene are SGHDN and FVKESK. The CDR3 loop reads CASSQRGSTSYEQYF. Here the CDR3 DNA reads TGTGCCAGCAGCCAACGGGGGTCGACTTCCTACGAGCAGTACTTC. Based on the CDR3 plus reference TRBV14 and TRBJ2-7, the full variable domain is EAGVTQFPSHSVIEKGQTVTLRCDPISGHDNLYWYRRVMGKEIKFLLHFVKESKQDESGMPNNRFLAERTGGTYSTLKVQPAELEDSGVYFCASSQRGSTSYEQYFGPGTRLTVT.

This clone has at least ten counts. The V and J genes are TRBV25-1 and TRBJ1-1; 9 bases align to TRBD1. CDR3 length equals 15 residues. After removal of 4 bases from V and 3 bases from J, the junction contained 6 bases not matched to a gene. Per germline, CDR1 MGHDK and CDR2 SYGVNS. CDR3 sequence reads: CASSAYRGQDTEAFF. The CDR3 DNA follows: TGTGCCAGCAGTGCCTACAGGGGGCAAGACACTGAAGCTTTCTTT.

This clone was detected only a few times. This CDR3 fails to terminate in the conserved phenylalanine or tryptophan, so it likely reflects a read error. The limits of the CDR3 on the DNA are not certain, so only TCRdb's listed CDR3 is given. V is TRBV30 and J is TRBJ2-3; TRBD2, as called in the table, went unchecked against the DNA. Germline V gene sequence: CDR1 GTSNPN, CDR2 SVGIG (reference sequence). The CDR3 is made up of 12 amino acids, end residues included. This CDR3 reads CAWSVRGLAGGV.

The DNA of the CDR3 is TGTGCCAGCAAAATCGCGGGCGAGCAGTACTTC. Amino acid sequence: CASKIAGEQYF. V gene TRBV12-3 or TRBV12-4 combines with J gene TRBJ2-7; D is possibly TRBD2 (5 bases). The germline V and J ends were trimmed by 7 bases and 6 bases, with 10 bases remaining between them. There are 11 residues in the CDR3.

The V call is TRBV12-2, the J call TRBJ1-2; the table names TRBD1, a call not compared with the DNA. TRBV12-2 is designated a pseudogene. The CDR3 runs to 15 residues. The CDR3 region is CASRLAVRAVYGYTF. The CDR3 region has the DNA TGTGCAAGTCGCTTAGCGGTCAGGGCTGTCTATGGCTACACCTTC.

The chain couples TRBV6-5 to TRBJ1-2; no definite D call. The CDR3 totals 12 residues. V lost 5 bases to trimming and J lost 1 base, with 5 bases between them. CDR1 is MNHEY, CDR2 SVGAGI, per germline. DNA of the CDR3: TGTGCCAGCAGTCAGCGTAACTATGGCTACACCTTC. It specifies CASSQRNYGYTF.

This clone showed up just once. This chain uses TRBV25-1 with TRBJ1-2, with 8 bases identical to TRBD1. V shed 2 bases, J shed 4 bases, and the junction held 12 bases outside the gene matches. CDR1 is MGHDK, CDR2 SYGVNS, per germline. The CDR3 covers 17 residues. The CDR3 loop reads CASSERGQGARGYGYTF. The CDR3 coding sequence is TGTGCCAGCAGTGAAAGGGGTCAGGGGGCGCGGGGCTATGGCTACACCTTC.

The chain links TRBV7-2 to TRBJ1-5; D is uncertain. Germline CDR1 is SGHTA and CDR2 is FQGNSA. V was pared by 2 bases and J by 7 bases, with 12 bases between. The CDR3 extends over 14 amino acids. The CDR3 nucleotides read TGTGCCAGCAGCTTATTCCGGGGAGACCAGCCCCAGCATTTT. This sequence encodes CASSLFRGDQPQHF.

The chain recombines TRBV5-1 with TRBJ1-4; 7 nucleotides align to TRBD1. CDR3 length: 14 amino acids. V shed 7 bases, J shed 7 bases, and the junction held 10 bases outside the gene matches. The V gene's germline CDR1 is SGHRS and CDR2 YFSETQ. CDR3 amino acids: CASSRQGFGEKLFF. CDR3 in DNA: TGCGCCAGCTCACGACAGGGATTTGGTGAAAAACTGTTTTTT.

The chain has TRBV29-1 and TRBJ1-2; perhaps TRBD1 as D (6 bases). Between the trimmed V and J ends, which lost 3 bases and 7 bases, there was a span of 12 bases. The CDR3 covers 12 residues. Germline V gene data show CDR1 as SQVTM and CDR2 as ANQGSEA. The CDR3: CSVDQGKGGYTF. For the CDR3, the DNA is TGCAGCGTTGATCAGGGGAAGGGTGGCTACACCTTC.

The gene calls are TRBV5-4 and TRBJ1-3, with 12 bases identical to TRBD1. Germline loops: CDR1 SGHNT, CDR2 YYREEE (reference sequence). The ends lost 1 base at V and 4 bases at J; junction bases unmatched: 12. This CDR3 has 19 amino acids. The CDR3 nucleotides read TGTGCCAGCAGCTTGCTTGGGGGACAGGGGGCATCGGGGGGAAACACCATATATTTT. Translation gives CASSLLGGQGASGGNTIYF.

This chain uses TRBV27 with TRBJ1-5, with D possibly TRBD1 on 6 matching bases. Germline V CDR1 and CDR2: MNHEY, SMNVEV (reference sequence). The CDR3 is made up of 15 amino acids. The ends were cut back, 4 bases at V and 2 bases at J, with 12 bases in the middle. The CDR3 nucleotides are TGTGCCAGCAGTTCTGGGGGCCTAGGCAATCAGCCCCAGCATTTT. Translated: CASSSGGLGNQPQHF.

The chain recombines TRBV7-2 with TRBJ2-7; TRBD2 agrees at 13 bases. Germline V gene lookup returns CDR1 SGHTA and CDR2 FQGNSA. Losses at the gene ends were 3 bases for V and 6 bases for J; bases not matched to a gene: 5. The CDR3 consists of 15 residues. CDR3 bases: TGTGCCAGCAGCTTGGGACTAGCGGGGCGGGGCGAGCAGTACTTC. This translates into CASSLGLAGRGEQYF.